These 18 T cell receptor beta chains came from one sample sequenced in a study of CD8+CD57+ T cells in acquired aplastic anemia. Patients who underwent sequencing had shown CD8+CD57+ cell expansion by flow cytometry. TCR beta VDJ and CDR3 profiles were obtained from a genomic DNA template. A single record per CDR3 protein comes from TCRdb applying MiXCR to the reads. Of 310,000 or so distinct CDR3 sequences listed, approximately 58% are singletons. Sequencing was carried out using sorted CD4+, CD8+, or CD8+CD57+ T cells (not recorded which) from PBMCs. The receptors were sampled from a human donor with aplastic anemia.

The J gene is TRBJ2-3, the V gene TRBV7-8, with 7 positions matching TRBD1. The V gene end was trimmed by 2 bases and the J gene end by 3 bases; junction bases not matched to a gene: 14. The CDR3 length is 18 residues. Germline assignment: CDR1 SGHVS and CDR2 FQNEAQ. The CDR3 loop is CASSLQVQGQRRTDTQYF. CDR3 nucleotide sequence: TGTGCCAGCAGCTTACAAGTCCAGGGACAGCGAAGGACAGATACGCAGTATTTT.

In regard to this clonotype: A much larger clone differs from this one at a single base, so this may be a read error. The gene calls are TRBV12-3 or TRBV12-4 and TRBJ2-1; 7 nucleotides agree with TRBD2. This CDR3 spans 15 amino acids. The CDR3 protein is CASSWGGSSYNGQFF. The CDR3 DNA reads as TGTGCCAGCAGTTGGGGGGGGAGCTCCTACAATGGGCAGTTCTTC.

The genes are TRBV6-2 or TRBV6-3 and TRBJ2-3, with TRBD2 matching over 8 bases. Germline V gives CDR1 MNHEY, CDR2 SVGEGT. The junction had 14 bases not matched to a gene; V was cut back by 5 bases and J by 4 bases. This CDR3 comprises 17 residues. The CDR3 DNA sequence: TGTGCCAGCAGTCCGCCGACGGCAGCGGGGGAACCAGATACGCAGTATTTT. This sequence encodes CASSPPTAAGEPDTQYF.

The genes are TRBV20-1 and TRBJ2-3; possibly TRBD1 or TRBD2 for D (5 bases each). Trimming removed 6 bases from V and 4 bases from J, with 8 bases in between. The CDR3 totals 11 residues. Germline V gene lookup returns CDR1 DFQATT and CDR2 SNEGSKA (reference sequence). CDR3 nucleotide sequence: TGCAGTGCATTGGGACCAGATACGCAGTATTTT. This encodes CSALGPDTQYF.

V and J are TRBV24-1 and TRBJ1-2, with D possibly TRBD1 on 6 matching bases. The V gene lost 7 bases and the J gene lost 7 bases, with 15 bases spanning the gap. The CDR3 runs to 13 residues. In germline, CDR1 is KGHDR, CDR2 SFDVKD. The chain's CDR3 is CATRPSGDSGYTF. CDR3 DNA: TGTGCCACCAGACCCTCAGGGGACTCTGGCTACACCTTC.

In its sample, this clonotype was seen a few times. This chain connects TRBV7-6 to TRBJ2-7, with D tentatively TRBD2 (6 bases). The ends were cut back, 0 bases at V and 5 bases at J, with 8 bases in the middle. There are 13 residues in the CDR3. CDR1 and CDR2 from the germline V gene are SGHVS and FNYEAQ. CDR3 nucleotide sequence: TGTGCCAGCAGCTTAGCGACGGGAGACGAGCAGTACTTC. This gives the protein CASSLATGDEQYF.

The chain is built from TRBV5-1 and TRBJ1-4, with 9 positions matching TRBD1. Looked up from germline, CDR1 is SGHRS and CDR2 is YFSETQ. The V and J ends lost 2 bases and 6 bases, in that order; junction bases with no gene match: 5. The CDR3 contains 15 residues. In nucleotides, the CDR3 is TGCGCCAGCAGCTTAGAGGGACAGGGCGATGAAAAACTGTTTTTT. Protein: CASSLEGQGDEKLFF.

In its sample, this clonotype was seen many times. The V call is TRBV5-8, the J call TRBJ2-3; D is unresolved. V lost 5 bases and J lost 2, with 9 bases in between. The CDR3 contains 13 residues. Germline values: CDR1 SGHTS, CDR2 YDEGEE. CDR3 residues: CASRSPPTDTQYF. CDR3 nucleotides: TGTGCCAGCAGGTCCCCCCCCACAGATACGCAGTATTTT.

The chain joins TRBV15 to TRBJ1-1, with D possibly matching TRBD1 (5 bases). Trimming pared 0 bases from V and 5 bases from J, leaving 16 bases between. The CDR3 covers 16 residues. Germline CDR1 LNHNV, CDR2 YYDKDF (reference sequence). The CDR3 DNA is TGTGCCACCAGCAGAGATGGGGGGGGGGGGAAGACTGAAGCTTTCTTT. As protein: CATSRDGGGGKTEAFF. The variable domain in full, with the rest retrieved from reference TRBV15 and TRBJ1-1, is DAMVIQNPRYQVTQFGKPVTLSCSQTLNHNVMYWYQQKSSQAPKLLFHYYDKDFNNEADTPDNFQSRRPNTSFCFLDIRSPGLGDTAMYLCATSRDGGGGKTEAFFGQGTRLTVV.

The chain carries TRBV20-1 and TRBJ1-1; D not certain. CDR1 is DFQATT and CDR2 is SNEGSKA in the germline V gene (reference sequence). With 6 bases removed from V and 2 bases from J, the gap between germline ends came to 19 bases. The CDR3 is 15 amino acids. The CDR3 region has the DNA TGCAGTGCCCGAACGGAGGGAAGTCTAAACACTGAAGCTTTCTTT. Translated, it gives CSARTEGSLNTEAFF.

This clonotype was seen a single time. The chain couples TRBV6-5 to TRBJ2-7; a possible D gene is TRBD1 (5 bases). The CDR3 runs 13 residues. The V and J ends lost 5 bases and 7 bases respectively, with 15 bases between them. Per germline, CDR1 MNHEY and CDR2 SVGAGI. Here the CDR3 reads CASSKPGSREQYF. CDR3 in DNA: TGTGCCAGCAGTAAACCAGGGTCCCGGGAGCAGTACTTC.

The genes are TRBV20-1 and TRBJ2-7, with 12 bases aligning to TRBD1. The CDR3 runs to 12 residues. CDR1 is DFQATT, CDR2 SNEGSKA, per germline (reference sequence). In nucleotides, the CDR3 is TGCAGCTCAGGGACAGGGGGCGGCGAGCAGTACTTC. Translation gives CSSGTGGGEQYF.

This clonotype was seen once. The genes are TRBV7-9 and TRBJ2-2, with TRBD2 matching 7 bases. Germline V CDR1 and CDR2: SEHNR, FQNEAQ (reference sequence). Unmatched junction bases numbered 12, after V lost 2 bases and J lost 6 bases. CDR3 length: 17 amino acids. CDR3 sequence (DNA): TGTGCCAGCAGCTTAACTGCCGGACTCGCGGGGGCCGGGGAGCTGTTTTTT. Its protein product is CASSLTAGLAGAGELFF.

This chain joins TRBV5-6 and TRBJ1-2; 11 positions match TRBD1. The CDR3 runs to 14 residues. Looked up from germline, CDR1 is SGHDT and CDR2 is YYEEEE. The V and J ends lost 5 bases and 6 bases, in that order; junction bases with no gene match: 6. The CDR3 sequence: CASSLPGQGDGYTF. CDR3 DNA: TGTGCCAGCAGTCTCCCGGGACAGGGGGATGGCTACACCTTC.

The chain carries TRBV3-1 and TRBJ2-5; D remains ambiguous. V was clipped by 7 bases and J by 5 bases, with 14 bases between them. The CDR3 extends over 13 amino acids. Germline loops: CDR1 LGHDT, CDR2 YNNKEL (reference sequence). CDR3 DNA: TGTGCCAGCACCCCTCCCACTGGGGAGACCCAGTACTTC. It yields the protein CASTPPTGETQYF.

This chain connects TRBV10-3 to TRBJ2-1; TRBD2 matches at 11 bases. CDR3 length: 16 residues. Germline V gene sequence: CDR1 ENHRY, CDR2 SYGVKD. The trim removed 3 bases at V and 7 bases at J, leaving 8 bases unmatched. In nucleotides, the CDR3 is TGTGCCATCAGTGATCCGGGACTAGCGGTCTGGAATGAGCAGTTCTTC. Translating gives CAISDPGLAVWNEQFF.

V gene TRBV7-2 combines with J gene TRBJ1-6; maybe TRBD1 (5 bases). This CDR3 contains 14 residues. Per germline, CDR1 SGHTA and CDR2 FQGNSA. Trimming shortened V by 4 bases and J by 5 bases, and 9 bases separated the two germline ends. The CDR3 reads CASSSQGNNSPLHF. CDR3 bases: TGTGCCAGCAGCTCCCAGGGTAATAATTCACCCCTCCACTTT.

The chain joins TRBV20-1 to TRBJ2-3, with D maybe TRBD2 (6 bases). The CDR3 runs to 15 residues. Trimming took 0 bases from V and 5 from J, leaving 15 bases between them. Looked up from germline, CDR1 is DFQATT and CDR2 is SNEGSKA (reference sequence). In DNA, the CDR3 is TGCAGTGCTAGAGATCCTCCGGGGGTGGGAGATACGCAGTATTTT. Its protein product is CSARDPPGVGDTQYF.